These 18 T cell receptor beta chains were all obtained from the same sample, sequenced in a study of Ad26.COV2.S vaccination and SARS-CoV-2 variants. TCRdb's copy holds only in-frame clones and misses some; the assay was immunoSEQ multiplex PCR. Altogether about 400,000 clones are present, around 89% being singletons, with the ten largest covering around 3.6%. Indicated treatment: 19 received Ad26.COV2.S at low or high dose, single or two shots; roughly five received placebo; per-sample allocation not given. Specimens were obtained on day 63 following the first vaccine or placebo injection. Source: peripheral blood, taken in a trial of Ad26.COV2.S vaccine versus placebo. The receptors shown here come from a person between 18 and 65 years old who received the Ad26.COV2.S COVID-19 vaccine or a placebo.

The rearrangement links TRBV5-6 to TRBJ2-1, with D possibly being TRBD1 (6 bases). CDR1 and CDR2 (germline): SGHDT, YYEEEE. The CDR3 contains 16 residues. V dropped 2 bases and J dropped 4 bases, with 16 bases sitting between them. For the CDR3, the DNA is TGTGCCAGCAGCTTTGGTACAGGGTGGGGATACAATGAGCAGTTCTTC. Translation gives CASSFGTGWGYNEQFF.

This chain links TRBV11-2 with TRBJ2-1; possibly TRBD2 for D (6 bases). V dropped 0 bases and J dropped 12 bases, with 15 bases sitting between them. Germline V gives CDR1 SGHAT, CDR2 FQNNGV. CDR3 length equals 14 residues. The CDR3 loop reads CASSLDLAGLSQFF. The CDR3 DNA reads TGTGCCAGCAGCTTAGATCTGGCGGGACTCTCGCAGTTCTTC.

CDR3: CASSVTGGASGELFF. The CDR3, as DNA: TGTGCCAGTAGTGTCACAGGGGGCGCGTCCGGGGAGCTGTTTTTT. The chain is built from TRBV19 and TRBJ2-2; TRBD1 matches 9 bases. The CDR3 length is 15 residues. J was trimmed by 6 bases and V by 5 bases; bases with no gene match: 7. CDR1 and CDR2 (germline): LNHDA, SQIVND (reference sequence).

V gene TRBV19 combines with J gene TRBJ2-5, with 11 bases matching TRBD2. The V gene's germline CDR1 is LNHDA and CDR2 SQIVND (reference sequence). V was clipped by 5 bases and J by 5 bases; unmatched bases: 7. The CDR3 extends over 15 amino acids. The CDR3: CASSHTSGGAETQYF. The CDR3 region has the DNA TGTGCCAGTAGTCACACTAGCGGGGGCGCCGAGACCCAGTACTTC.

The J gene is TRBJ2-2, the V gene TRBV6-2 or TRBV6-3, with 7 bases fitting TRBD2. Germline trimming cut 5 bases from V and 0 bases from J; bases unmatched to any gene: 9. This CDR3 region has 17 residues. The germline V gene has CDR1 MNHEY and CDR2 SVGEGT. CDR3: CASSGTWEGANTGELFF. The CDR3 DNA sequence: TGTGCCAGCAGTGGCACCTGGGAGGGAGCGAACACCGGGGAGCTGTTTTTT.

This chain uses TRBV19 with TRBJ2-3, with unresolved D. Germline CDR1 is LNHDA and CDR2 is SQIVND (reference sequence). The CDR3 has 15 residues. V gave up 5 bases and J gave up 0 bases, with 12 bases separating them. CDR3 amino acids: CASSPLPVSTDTQYF. The CDR3 DNA is TGTGCCAGTAGTCCCCTCCCGGTTAGCACAGATACGCAGTATTTT.

This chain joins TRBV5-1 and TRBJ1-4; TRBD1 is a possible D gene (5 bases). The ends were cut back, 2 bases at V and 7 bases at J, with 9 bases in the middle. The germline CDR1 and CDR2 sequences are SGHRS and YFSETQ. This CDR3 contains 13 residues. The CDR3 region is CASSFQGGEKLFF. DNA for the CDR3: TGCGCCAGCAGCTTCCAGGGCGGTGAAAAACTGTTTTTT.

The V call is TRBV4-1, the J call TRBJ2-3; TRBD2 matches 13 bases. This CDR3 region has 17 residues. Germline trimming cut 0 bases from V and 5 bases from J; bases unmatched to any gene: 5. From germline, CDR1 is MGHRA and CDR2 YSYEKL. CDR3 in DNA: TGCGCCAGCAGCCAAGATCGGACTAGCGGGGGTGTAGATACGCAGTATTTT. Translating gives CASSQDRTSGGVDTQYF.

The J gene is TRBJ1-1, the V gene TRBV30; 8 nucleotides agree with TRBD1. Germline values: CDR1 GTSNPN, CDR2 SVGIG (reference sequence). V was clipped by 1 base and J by 3 bases; unmatched bases: 4. There are 14 residues in the CDR3. DNA of the CDR3: TGTGCCTGGAGTGCGGACAGGGCGGACACTGAAGCTTTCTTT. Encoded protein: CAWSADRADTEAFF.

This clone was recorded only once. The chain is built from TRBV7-7 and TRBJ2-5; TRBD1 matches 10 bases. CDR3 size: 15 residues. With V trimmed by 2 bases and J by 1 base, 1 base remained unmatched. The germline V gene encodes CDR1 SSHAT and CDR2 FNYEAQ (reference sequence). In DNA, the CDR3 is TGTGCCAGCAGCTTAAGGACAGGGGGCCAAGAGACCCAGTACTTC. Translation: CASSLRTGGQETQYF.

The count of this clone is one. V and J are TRBV7-9 and TRBJ1-3; D is perhaps TRBD1 (6 bases). V was pared by 8 bases and J by 0 bases, with 23 bases between. Looked up from germline, CDR1 is SEHNR and CDR2 is FQNEAQ (reference sequence). The CDR3 runs 18 residues. The CDR3 spells CASGRSGGSLISGNTIYF. In DNA, the CDR3 is TGTGCCAGCGGAAGGAGCGGGGGCAGCCTTATCTCTGGAAACACCATATATTTT.

This chain joins TRBV6-4 and TRBJ2-7, with D perhaps TRBD1 or TRBD2 (5 bases each). Germline V gene data show CDR1 as MRHNA and CDR2 as SNTAGT. The CDR3 totals 17 residues. V gave up 2 bases and J gave up 0 bases, with 17 bases separating them. Here the CDR3 DNA reads TGTGCCAGCAGTGACCCCCTCGATGGGGACCCCTCCTACGAGCAGTACTTC. Translation: CASSDPLDGDPSYEQYF.

The gene calls are TRBV12-3 or TRBV12-4 and TRBJ1-5; D is uncertain. Between the trimmed V and J ends, which lost 2 bases and 7 bases, there was a span of 9 bases. The CDR3 spans 13 residues. CDR3 DNA: TGTGCCAGCAGTTTAACGGTGGGACAGCCCCAGCATTTT. It translates to CASSLTVGQPQHF.

The J gene is TRBJ1-2, the V gene TRBV14; 8 positions match TRBD1. Germline loops: CDR1 SGHDN, CDR2 FVKESK. V was clipped by 4 bases and J by 11 bases; unmatched bases: 12. The CDR3 runs 14 residues. In DNA, the CDR3 is TGTGCCAGCAGCCCGTCCGGCAGGGGGCTGGGATACACCTTC. Translating it yields CASSPSGRGLGYTF. Looking up the rest from reference TRBV14 and TRBJ1-2 gives the full variable domain: EAGVTQFPSHSVIEKGQTVTLRCDPISGHDNLYWYRRVMGKEIKFLLHFVKESKQDESGMPNNRFLAERTGGTYSTLKVQPAELEDSGVYFCASSPSGRGLGYTFGSGTRLTVV.

This clone was seen only once. The chain employs TRBV7-9 and TRBJ2-2, with D perhaps matching TRBD1 (6 bases). From germline, CDR1 is SEHNR and CDR2 FQNEAQ (reference sequence). Between the trimmed V and J ends, which lost 5 bases and 5 bases, there was a span of 9 bases. The CDR3 length is 13 residues. The CDR3 bases are TGTGCCAGCAGCCGAGGACAGACCGGGGAGCTGTTTTTT. It specifies CASSRGQTGELFF.

This rearrangement joins TRBV2 to TRBJ2-5, with 9 bases that match TRBD2. The V gene end was trimmed by 6 bases and the J gene end by 5 bases; junction bases not matched to a gene: 7. Germline V gene lookup returns CDR1 SNHLY and CDR2 FYNNEI. The CDR3 loop spans 14 amino acids. The CDR3 nucleotides are TGTGCCAGCAGGATGGAGCGGGGGGTGGAGACCCAGTACTTC. It encodes CASRMERGVETQYF.

This clone has a handful of counts. This chain's CDR3 is CASSLSMGRFYEQYF. The CDR3 DNA sequence: TGTGCCAGCAGTTTAAGTATGGGCAGGTTTTACGAGCAGTACTTC. The chain has TRBV27 and TRBJ2-7; D is unresolved. V was pared by 2 bases and J by 4 bases, with 15 bases between. The V gene's germline CDR1 is MNHEY and CDR2 SMNVEV (reference sequence). The CDR3 runs 15 residues.

CDR3 sequence: CASSEFQDRGNEQYF. CDR3 sequence (DNA): TGTGCCAGCAGTGAATTTCAGGACAGGGGTAACGAGCAGTACTTC. The chain uses TRBV25-1 and TRBJ2-7, with 9 bases that match TRBD1. CDR1 and CDR2 (germline): MGHDK, SYGVNS. V shed 1 base, J shed 5 bases, and the junction held 6 bases outside the gene matches. The CDR3 covers 15 residues.